Only a few counts were recorded for the clone carrying this T cell receptor (beta chain). The antigen is unknown. These data belong to a study of T-cell memory formation after mild COVID-19. Broader study findings: A second wave expanding day 15 to 37 was CD4+-biased; contracting clones were balanced. Detection of some responders pre-infection suggested pre-existing cross-reactive memory T cells participated.

V dropped 8 bases and J dropped 6 bases, with 10 bases sitting between them. This CDR3 spans 11 amino acids. Each CDR3 protein is one row after TCRdb ran MiXCR on the 5' RACE reads. The table shows hundreds of thousands of distinct CDR3 sequences, with roughly 20% occurring only once. The chain combines TRBV12-3 or TRBV12-4 with TRBJ1-2; possibly TRBD1 for D (6 bases). The specimen was PBMCs or a T cell subset sorted from them (not recorded which). The receptor was isolated from an adult woman who had mild COVID-19 (a few samples of this study predate the infection). Cell type and time point are not known. The CDR3: CASQGSDGYTF. The CDR3 DNA reads TGTGCCAGCCAGGGGTCTGATGGCTACACCTTC.